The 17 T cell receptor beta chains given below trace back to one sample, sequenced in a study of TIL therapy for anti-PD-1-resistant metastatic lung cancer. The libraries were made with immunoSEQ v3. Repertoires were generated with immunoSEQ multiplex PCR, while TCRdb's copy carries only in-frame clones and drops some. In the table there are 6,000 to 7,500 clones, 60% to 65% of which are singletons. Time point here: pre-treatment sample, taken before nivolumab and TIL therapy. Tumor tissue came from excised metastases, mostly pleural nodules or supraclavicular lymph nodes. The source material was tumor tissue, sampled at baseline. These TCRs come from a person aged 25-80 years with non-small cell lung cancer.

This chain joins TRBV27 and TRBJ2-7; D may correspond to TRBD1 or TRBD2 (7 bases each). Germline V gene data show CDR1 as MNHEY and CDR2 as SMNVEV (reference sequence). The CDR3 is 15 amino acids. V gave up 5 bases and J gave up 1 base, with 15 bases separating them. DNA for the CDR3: TGTGCCAGCAGTCTCCAGGGGGGGGATTCCTACGAGCAGTACTTC. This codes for CASSLQGGDSYEQYF.

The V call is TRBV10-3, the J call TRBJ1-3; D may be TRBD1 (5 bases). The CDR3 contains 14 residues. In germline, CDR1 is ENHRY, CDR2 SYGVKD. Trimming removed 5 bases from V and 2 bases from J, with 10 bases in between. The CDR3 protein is CAISQGTAGNTIYF. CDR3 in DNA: TGTGCCATCAGTCAGGGTACAGCTGGAAACACCATATATTTT.

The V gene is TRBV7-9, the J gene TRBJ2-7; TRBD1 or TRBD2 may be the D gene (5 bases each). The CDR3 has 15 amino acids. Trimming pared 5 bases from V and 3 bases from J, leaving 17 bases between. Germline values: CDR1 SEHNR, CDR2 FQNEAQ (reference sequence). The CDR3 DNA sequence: TGTGCCAGCAGCGAACCTGGGACCGGATTCTACGAGCAGTACTTC. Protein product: CASSEPGTGFYEQYF. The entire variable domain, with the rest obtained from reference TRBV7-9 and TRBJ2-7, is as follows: DTGVSQNPRHKITKRGQNVTFRCDPISEHNRLYWYRQTLGQGPEFLTYFQNEAQLEKSRLLSDRFSAERPKGSFSTLEIQRTEQGDSAMYLCASSEPGTGFYEQYFGPGTRLTVT.

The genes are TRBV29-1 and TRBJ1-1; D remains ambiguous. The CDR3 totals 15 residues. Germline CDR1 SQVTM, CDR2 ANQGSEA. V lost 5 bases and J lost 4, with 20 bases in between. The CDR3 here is CSVREDAAMGTEAFF. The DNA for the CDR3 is TGCAGCGTTCGTGAGGACGCGGCGATGGGCACTGAAGCTTTCTTT.

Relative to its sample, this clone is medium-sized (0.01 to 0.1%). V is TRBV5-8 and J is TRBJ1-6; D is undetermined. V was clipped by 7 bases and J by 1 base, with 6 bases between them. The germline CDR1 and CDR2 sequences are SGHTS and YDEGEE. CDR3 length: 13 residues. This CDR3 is CASRMSYNSPLHF. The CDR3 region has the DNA TGTGCCAGCCGTATGTCCTATAATTCACCCCTCCACTTT.

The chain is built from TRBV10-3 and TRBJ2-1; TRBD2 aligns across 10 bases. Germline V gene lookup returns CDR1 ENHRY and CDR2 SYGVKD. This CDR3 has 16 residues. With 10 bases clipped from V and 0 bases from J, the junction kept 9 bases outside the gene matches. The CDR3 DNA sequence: TGTGCCAGCCATAGCGGGAGGTCCCCCTCCTACAATGAGCAGTTCTTC. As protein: CASHSGRSPSYNEQFF.

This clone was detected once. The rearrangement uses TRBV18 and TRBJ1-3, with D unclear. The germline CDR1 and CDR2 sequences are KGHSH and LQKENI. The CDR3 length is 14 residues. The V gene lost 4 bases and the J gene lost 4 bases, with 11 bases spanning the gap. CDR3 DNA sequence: TGTGCCAGCTCACAGGGAGTAGACGGAAACACCATATATTTT. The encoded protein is CASSQGVDGNTIYF.

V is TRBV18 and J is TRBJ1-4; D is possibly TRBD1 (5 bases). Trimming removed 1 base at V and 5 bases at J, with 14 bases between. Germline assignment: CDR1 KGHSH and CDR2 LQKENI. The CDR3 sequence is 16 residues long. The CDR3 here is CASSPLQGGRNEKLFF. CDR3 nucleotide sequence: TGTGCCAGCTCACCACTTCAGGGAGGCCGGAATGAAAAACTGTTTTTT.

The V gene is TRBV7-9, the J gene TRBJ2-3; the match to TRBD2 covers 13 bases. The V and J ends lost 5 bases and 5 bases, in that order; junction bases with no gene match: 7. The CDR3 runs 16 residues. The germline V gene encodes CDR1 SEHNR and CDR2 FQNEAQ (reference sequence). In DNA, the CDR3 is TGTGCCAGCAGCCTCGGACTAGCGGGAGTAATAGATACGCAGTATTTT. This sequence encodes CASSLGLAGVIDTQYF.

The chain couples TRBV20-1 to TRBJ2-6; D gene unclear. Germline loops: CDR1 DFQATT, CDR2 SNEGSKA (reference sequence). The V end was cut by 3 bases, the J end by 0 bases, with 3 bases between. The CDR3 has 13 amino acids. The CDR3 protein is CSASSSGANVLTF. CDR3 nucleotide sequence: TGCAGTGCTAGTAGCTCTGGGGCCAACGTCCTGACTTTC.

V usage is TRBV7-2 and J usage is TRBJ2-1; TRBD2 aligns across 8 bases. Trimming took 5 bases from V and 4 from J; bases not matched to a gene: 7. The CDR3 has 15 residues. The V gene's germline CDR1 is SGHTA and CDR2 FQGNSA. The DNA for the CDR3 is TGTGCCAGCAGCCCGCGTCGGGGGGGATACAATGAGCAGTTCTTC. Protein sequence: CASSPRRGGYNEQFF.

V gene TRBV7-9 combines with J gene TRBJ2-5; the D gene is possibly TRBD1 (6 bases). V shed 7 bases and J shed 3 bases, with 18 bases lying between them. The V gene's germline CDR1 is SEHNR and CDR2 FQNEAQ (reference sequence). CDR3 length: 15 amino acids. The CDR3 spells CASNQVPGAKETQYF. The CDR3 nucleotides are TGTGCCAGCAACCAAGTCCCAGGGGCAAAAGAGACCCAGTACTTC.

As DNA, the CDR3 is TGTGCCATCAGTGAGTTAGCGACAGGGCGAATTGACGGCACTGAAGCTTTCTTT. It specifies CAISELATGRIDGTEAFF. The rearrangement uses TRBV10-3 and TRBJ1-1; 7 positions match TRBD1. Trimming removed 1 base from V and 4 bases from J; junction bases left unmatched: 15. The germline V gene encodes CDR1 ENHRY and CDR2 SYGVKD. The CDR3 spans 18 residues.

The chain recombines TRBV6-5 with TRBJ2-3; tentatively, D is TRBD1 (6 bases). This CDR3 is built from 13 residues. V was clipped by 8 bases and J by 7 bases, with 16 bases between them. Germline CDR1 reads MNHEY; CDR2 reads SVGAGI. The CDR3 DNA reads TGTGCCAGCCTTCCAGGGGCTGCATATACGCAGTATTTT. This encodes CASLPGAAYTQYF.

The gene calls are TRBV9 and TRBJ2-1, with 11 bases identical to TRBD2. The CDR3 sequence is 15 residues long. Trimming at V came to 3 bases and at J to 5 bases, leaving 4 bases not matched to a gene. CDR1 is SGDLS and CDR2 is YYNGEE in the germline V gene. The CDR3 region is CASSASGGPHNEQFF. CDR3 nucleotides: TGTGCCAGCAGCGCTAGCGGGGGGCCCCACAATGAGCAGTTCTTC.

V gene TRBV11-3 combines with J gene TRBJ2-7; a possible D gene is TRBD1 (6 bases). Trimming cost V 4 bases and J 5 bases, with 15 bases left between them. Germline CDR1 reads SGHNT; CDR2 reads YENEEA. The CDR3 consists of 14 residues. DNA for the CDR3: TGTGCCAGCAGCTCCCGGACAGAAAATAACGAGCAGTACTTC. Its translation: CASSSRTENNEQYF. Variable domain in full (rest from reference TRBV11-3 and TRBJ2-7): EAGVVQSPRYKIIEKKQPVAFWCNPISGHNTLYWYLQNLGQGPELLIRYENEEAVDDSQLPKDRFSAERLKGVDSTLKIQPAELGDSAVYLCASSSRTENNEQYFGPGTRLTVT.

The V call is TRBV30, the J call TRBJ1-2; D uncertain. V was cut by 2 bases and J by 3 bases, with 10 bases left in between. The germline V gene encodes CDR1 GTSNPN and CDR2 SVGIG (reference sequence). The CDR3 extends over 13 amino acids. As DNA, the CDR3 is TGTGCCTGGAGTTCCCGCGGGGACTATGGCTACACCTTC. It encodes CAWSSRGDYGYTF.